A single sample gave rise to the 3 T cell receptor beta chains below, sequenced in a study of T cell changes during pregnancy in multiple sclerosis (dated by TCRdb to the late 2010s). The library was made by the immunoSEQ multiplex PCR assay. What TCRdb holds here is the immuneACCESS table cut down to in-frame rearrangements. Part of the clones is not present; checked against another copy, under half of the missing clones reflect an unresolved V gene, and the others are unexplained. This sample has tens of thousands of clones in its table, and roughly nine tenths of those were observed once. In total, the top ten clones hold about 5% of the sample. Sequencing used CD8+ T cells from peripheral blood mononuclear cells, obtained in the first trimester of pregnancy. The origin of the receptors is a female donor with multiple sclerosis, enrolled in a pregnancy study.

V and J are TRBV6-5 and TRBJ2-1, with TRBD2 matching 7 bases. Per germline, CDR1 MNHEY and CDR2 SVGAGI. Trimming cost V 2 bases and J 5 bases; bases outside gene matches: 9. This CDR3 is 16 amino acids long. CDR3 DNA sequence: TGTGCCAGCAGTTACGATGGGCGGGAGTTCCACAATGAGCAGTTCTTC. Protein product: CASSYDGREFHNEQFF.

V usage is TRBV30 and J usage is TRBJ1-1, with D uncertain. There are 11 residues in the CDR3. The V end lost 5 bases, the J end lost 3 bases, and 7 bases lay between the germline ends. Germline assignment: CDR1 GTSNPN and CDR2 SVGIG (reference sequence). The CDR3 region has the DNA TGTGCCTGGGACGGGGACACTGAAGCTTTCTTT. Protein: CAWDGDTEAFF. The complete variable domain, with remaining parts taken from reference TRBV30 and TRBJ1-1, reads SQTIHQWPATLVQPVGSPLSLECTVEGTSNPNLYWYRQAAGRGLQLLFYSVGIGQISSEVPQNLSASRPQDRQFILSSKKLLLSDSGFYLCAWDGDTEAFFGQGTRLTVV.

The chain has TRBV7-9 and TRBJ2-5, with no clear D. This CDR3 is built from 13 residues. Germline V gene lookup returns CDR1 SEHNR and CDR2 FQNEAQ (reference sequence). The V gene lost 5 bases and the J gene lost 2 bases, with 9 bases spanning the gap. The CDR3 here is CASSPPLQETQYF. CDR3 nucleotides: TGTGCCAGCAGCCCCCCACTGCAAGAGACCCAGTACTTC.